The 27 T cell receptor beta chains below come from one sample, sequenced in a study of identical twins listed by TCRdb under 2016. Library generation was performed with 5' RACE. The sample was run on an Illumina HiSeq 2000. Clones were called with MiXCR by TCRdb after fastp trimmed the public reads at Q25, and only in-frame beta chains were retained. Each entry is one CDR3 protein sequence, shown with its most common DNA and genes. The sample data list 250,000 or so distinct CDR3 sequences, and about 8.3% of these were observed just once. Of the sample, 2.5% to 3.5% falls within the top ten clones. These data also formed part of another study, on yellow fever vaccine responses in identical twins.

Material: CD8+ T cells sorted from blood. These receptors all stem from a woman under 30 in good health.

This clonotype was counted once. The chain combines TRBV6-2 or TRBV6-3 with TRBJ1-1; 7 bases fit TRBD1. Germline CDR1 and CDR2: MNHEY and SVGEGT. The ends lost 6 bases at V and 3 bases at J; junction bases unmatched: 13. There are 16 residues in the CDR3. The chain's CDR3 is CASSLPFLDRDTEAFF. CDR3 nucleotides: TGTGCCAGCAGCCTGCCCTTTCTCGACAGGGACACTGAAGCTTTCTTT.

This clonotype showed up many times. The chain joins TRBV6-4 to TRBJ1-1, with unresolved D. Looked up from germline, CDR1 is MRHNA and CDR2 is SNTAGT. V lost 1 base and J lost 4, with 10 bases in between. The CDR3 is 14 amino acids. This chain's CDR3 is CASSDWGWGTEAFF. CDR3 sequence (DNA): TGTGCCAGCAGTGACTGGGGTTGGGGCACTGAAGCTTTCTTT.

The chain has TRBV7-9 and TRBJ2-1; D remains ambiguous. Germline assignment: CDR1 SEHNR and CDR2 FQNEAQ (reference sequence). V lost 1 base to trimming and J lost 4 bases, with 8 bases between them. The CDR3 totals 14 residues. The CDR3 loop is CASSLGFGYNEQFF. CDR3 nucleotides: TGTGCCAGCAGCTTAGGCTTCGGATACAATGAGCAGTTCTTC.

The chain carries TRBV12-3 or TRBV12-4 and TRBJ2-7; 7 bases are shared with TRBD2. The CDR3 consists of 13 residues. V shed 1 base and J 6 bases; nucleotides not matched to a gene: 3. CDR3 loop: CASSLGLAIEQYF. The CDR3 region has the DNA TGTGCCAGCAGTTTAGGACTAGCCATCGAGCAGTACTTC.

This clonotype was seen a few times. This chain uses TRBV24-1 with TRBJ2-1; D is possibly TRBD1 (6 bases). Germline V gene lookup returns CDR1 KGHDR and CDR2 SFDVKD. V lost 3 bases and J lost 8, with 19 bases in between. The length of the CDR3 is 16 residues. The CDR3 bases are TGTGCCACCAGTGATCATACCAGGGGAGTATGGGATGAGCAGTTCTTC. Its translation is CATSDHTRGVWDEQFF.

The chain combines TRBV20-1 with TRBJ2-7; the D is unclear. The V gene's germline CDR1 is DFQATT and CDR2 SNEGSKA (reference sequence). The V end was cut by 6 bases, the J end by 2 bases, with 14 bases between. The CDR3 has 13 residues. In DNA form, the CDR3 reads TGCAGTGCAGAACCAACTCTTACCTACGAGCAGTACTTC. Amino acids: CSAEPTLTYEQYF.

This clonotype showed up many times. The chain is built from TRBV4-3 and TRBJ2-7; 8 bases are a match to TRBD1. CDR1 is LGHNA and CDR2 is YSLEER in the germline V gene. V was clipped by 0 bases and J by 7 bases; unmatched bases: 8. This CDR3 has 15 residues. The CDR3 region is CASSQEQGGVREQYF. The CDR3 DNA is TGCGCCAGCAGCCAAGAACAGGGGGGAGTGAGGGAGCAGTACTTC.

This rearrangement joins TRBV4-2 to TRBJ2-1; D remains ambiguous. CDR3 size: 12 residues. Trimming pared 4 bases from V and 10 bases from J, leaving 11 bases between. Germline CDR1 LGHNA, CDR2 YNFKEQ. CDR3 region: CASSLDGVEQFF. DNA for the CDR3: TGTGCCAGCAGCCTCGACGGTGTAGAGCAGTTCTTC.

The CDR3 loop is CASSSGYSSSYNEQFF. The CDR3, as DNA: TGTGCCAGTAGTAGCGGATACTCTAGCTCCTACAATGAGCAGTTCTTC. The chain is built from TRBV19 and TRBJ2-1; D unresolved. The V end lost 4 bases, the J end lost 0 bases, and 13 bases lay between the germline ends. There are 16 residues in the CDR3. Germline V CDR1 and CDR2: LNHDA, SQIVND (reference sequence).

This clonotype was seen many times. In DNA form, the CDR3 reads TGTGCCAGCAGTTACCAGGGCAGCTACAATGAGCAGTTCTTC. Translation: CASSYQGSYNEQFF. This chain links TRBV6-5 with TRBJ2-1; TRBD1 might be the D (5 bases). Trimming took off 2 bases at V and 3 bases at J, with 8 bases between the two ends. CDR1 is MNHEY and CDR2 is SVGAGI in the germline V gene. The CDR3 spans 14 residues.

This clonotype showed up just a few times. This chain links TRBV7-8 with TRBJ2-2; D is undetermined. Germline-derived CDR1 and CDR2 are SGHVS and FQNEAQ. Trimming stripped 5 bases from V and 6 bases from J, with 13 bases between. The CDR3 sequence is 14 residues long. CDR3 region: CASSPRSRAGELFF. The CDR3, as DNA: TGTGCCAGCAGCCCTCGCTCTAGGGCCGGGGAGCTGTTTTTT.

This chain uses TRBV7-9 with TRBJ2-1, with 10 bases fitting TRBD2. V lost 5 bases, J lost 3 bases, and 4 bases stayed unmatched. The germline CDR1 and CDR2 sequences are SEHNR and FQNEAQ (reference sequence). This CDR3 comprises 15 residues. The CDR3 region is CASSRTSGDYNEQFF. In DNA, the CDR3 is TGTGCCAGCAGCCGGACTAGCGGAGACTACAATGAGCAGTTCTTC.

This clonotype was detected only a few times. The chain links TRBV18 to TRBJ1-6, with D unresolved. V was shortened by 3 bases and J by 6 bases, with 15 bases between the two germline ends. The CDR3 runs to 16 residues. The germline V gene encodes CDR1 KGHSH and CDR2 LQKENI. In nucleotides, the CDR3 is TGTGCCAGCTCACCGAGCTTAACGGCCCCTAATTCACCCCTCCACTTT. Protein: CASSPSLTAPNSPLHF.

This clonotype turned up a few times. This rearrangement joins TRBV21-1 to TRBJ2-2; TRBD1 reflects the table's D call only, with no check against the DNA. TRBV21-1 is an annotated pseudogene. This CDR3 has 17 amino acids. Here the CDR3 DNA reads TGTGCCAGCAGCACCGCCGGGACAGGGGAGAACACCGGGGAGCTGTTTTTT. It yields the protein CASSTAGTGENTGELFF.

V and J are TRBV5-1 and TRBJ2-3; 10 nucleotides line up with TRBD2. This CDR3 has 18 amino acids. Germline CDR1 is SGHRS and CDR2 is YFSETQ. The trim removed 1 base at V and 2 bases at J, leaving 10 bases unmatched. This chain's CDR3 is CASSLTRGLAADTDTQYF. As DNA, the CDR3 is TGCGCCAGCAGCTTGACACGCGGACTAGCGGCCGACACAGATACGCAGTATTTT.

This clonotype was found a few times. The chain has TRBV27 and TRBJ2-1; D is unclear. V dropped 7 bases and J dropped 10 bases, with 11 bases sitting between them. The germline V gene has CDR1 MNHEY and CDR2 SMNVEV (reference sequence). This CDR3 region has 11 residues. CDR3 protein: CASKRNSEQFF. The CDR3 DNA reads TGTGCCAGCAAAAGAAACTCCGAGCAGTTCTTC.

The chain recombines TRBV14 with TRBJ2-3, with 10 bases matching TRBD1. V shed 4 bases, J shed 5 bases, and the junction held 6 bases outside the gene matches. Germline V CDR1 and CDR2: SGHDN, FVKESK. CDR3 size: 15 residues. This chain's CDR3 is CASSRRQGARDTQYF. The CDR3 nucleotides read TGTGCCAGCAGCCGGAGACAGGGGGCTAGAGATACGCAGTATTTT.

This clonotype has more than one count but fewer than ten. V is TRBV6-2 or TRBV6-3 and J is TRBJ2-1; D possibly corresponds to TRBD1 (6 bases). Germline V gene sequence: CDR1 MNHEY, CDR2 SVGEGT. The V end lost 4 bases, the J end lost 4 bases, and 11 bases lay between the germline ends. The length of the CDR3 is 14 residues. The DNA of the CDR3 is TGTGCCAGCAGTTTGACAGGATTTTACAATGAGCAGTTCTTC. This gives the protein CASSLTGFYNEQFF.

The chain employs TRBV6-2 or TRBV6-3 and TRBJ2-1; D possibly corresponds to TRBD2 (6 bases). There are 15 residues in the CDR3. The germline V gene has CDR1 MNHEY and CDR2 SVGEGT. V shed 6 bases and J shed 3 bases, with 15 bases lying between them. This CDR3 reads CASRRRDWNYNEQFF. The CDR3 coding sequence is TGTGCCAGCAGGCGCCGGGACTGGAACTACAATGAGCAGTTCTTC.

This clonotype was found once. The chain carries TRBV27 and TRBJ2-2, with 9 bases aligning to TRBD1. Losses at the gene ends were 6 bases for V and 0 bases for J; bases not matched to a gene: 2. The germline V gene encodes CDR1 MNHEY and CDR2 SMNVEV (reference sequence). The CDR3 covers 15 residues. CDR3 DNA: TGTGCCAGCAGGACAGGGGGTGCGAACACCGGGGAGCTGTTTTTT. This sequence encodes CASRTGGANTGELFF.

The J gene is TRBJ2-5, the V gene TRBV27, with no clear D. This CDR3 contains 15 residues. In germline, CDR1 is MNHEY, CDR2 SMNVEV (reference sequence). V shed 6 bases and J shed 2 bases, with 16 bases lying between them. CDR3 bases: TGTGCCAGCAGCTCCGGACGGAGCCGACAAGAGACCCAGTACTTC. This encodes CASSSGRSRQETQYF.

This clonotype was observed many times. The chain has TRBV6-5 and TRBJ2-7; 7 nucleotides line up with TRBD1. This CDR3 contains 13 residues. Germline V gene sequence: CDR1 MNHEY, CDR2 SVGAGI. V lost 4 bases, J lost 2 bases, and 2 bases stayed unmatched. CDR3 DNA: TGTGCCAGCAGTTTCGGACAGGCCTACGAGCAGTACTTC. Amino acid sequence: CASSFGQAYEQYF.

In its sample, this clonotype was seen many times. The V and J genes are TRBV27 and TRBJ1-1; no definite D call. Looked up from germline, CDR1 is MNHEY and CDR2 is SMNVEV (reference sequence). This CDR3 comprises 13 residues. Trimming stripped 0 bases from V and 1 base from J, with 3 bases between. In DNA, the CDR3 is TGTGCCAGCAGTTTATCCAGGAACACTGAAGCTTTCTTT. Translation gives CASSLSRNTEAFF.

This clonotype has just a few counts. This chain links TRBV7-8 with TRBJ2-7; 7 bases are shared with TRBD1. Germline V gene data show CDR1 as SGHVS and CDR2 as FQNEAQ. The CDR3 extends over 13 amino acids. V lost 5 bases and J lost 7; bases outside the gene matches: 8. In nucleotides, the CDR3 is TGTGCCAGCAGCCGAAGGGCAGGGGGTGAGCAGTACTTC. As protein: CASSRRAGGEQYF.

The CDR3 DNA follows: TGTGCCAGCAGCTTCCGCAATTCACCCCTCCACTTT. The encoded protein is CASSFRNSPLHF. The chain carries TRBV25-1 and TRBJ1-6, with no clear D. The V end lost 6 bases, the J end lost 7 bases, and 7 bases lay between the germline ends. This CDR3 has 12 amino acids. Germline V gene data show CDR1 as MGHDK and CDR2 as SYGVNS.

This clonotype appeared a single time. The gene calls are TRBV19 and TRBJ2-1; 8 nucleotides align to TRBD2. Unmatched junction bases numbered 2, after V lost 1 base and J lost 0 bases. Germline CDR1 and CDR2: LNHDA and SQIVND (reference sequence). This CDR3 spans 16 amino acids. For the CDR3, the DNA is TGTGCCAGTAGTATAGCCAGCGGGAGCTCCTACAATGAGCAGTTCTTC. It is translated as CASSIASGSSYNEQFF.

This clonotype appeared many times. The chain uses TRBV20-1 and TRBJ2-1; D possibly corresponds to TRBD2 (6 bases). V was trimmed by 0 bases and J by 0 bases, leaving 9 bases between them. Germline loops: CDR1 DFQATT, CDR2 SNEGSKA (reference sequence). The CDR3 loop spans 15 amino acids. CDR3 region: CSARDREFSYNEQFF. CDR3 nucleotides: TGCAGTGCTAGAGATCGGGAGTTCTCCTACAATGAGCAGTTCTTC.